A single sample is the source of the 16 T cell receptor beta chains below, sequenced in a study of T cells in Graves' hyperthyroidism and ophthalmopathy. Researchers took RNA transcripts and amplified the TCR beta CDR3 regions from them. With the HTBI primer set, the TCR CDR3 went through a first round of RT-PCR. Via MiXCR, TCRdb re-called the multiplex PCR reads, giving one row per CDR3 protein. The sample records approximately 380,000 distinct CDR3 sequences, about a fifth being singletons. Sequencing was carried out using blood. These receptor sequences come from a woman aged 18-29 years with Graves' hyperthyroidism.

This clonotype was picked up many times. The chain has TRBV4-2 and TRBJ2-7, with 9 bases aligning to TRBD2. CDR3 length equals 15 residues. CDR1 and CDR2 from the germline V gene are LGHNA and YNFKEQ. The V segment lost 1 base and the J segment 4 bases; nucleotides outside the gene matches: 5. The chain's CDR3 is CASSQVSSGAYEQYF. CDR3 sequence (DNA): TGTGCCAGCAGCCAAGTCTCTAGCGGGGCTTACGAGCAGTACTTC.

This clonotype was seen at least ten times. The CDR3 DNA reads as TGTGCCGCTCGGGACACGGCTAGAGGTGGCTACACCTTC. Translating it yields CAARDTARGGYTF. The chain joins TRBV12-3 or TRBV12-4 to TRBJ1-2, with D possibly TRBD1 on 6 matching bases. The CDR3 has 13 amino acids. Trimming left V 11 bases short and J 7 bases short, with 20 bases between.

This clonotype was observed many times. V gene TRBV11-2 combines with J gene TRBJ2-7, with 8 bases identical to TRBD2. The CDR3 has 15 residues. Trimming cost V 5 bases and J 2 bases; bases outside gene matches: 8. Germline V gene sequence: CDR1 SGHAT, CDR2 FQNNGV. The DNA of the CDR3 is TGTGCCAGCAGCCAATCAGCGGGGGCCACCTACGAGCAGTACTTC. It codes for CASSQSAGATYEQYF.

The table lists this clonotype with many counts. The chain recombines TRBV28 with TRBJ2-7; TRBD2 matches 11 bases. The V and J ends lost 7 bases and 6 bases, in that order; junction bases with no gene match: 11. Germline V gene data show CDR1 as MDHEN and CDR2 as SYDVKM. CDR3 length equals 15 residues. Written as DNA, the CDR3 is TGTGCCAGCAAAGGCAGACTAGCGGGGCTCGGCGAGCAGTACTTC. This translates into CASKGRLAGLGEQYF. Together with reference TRBV28 and TRBJ2-7, the CDR3 gives the full variable domain: DVKVTQSSRYLVKRTGEKVFLECVQDMDHENMFWYRQDPGLGLRLIYFSYDVKMKEKGDIPEGYSVSREKKERFSLILESASTNQTSMYLCASKGRLAGLGEQYFGPGTRLTVT.

Comment on this clonotype: This CDR3 is missing its conserved last phenylalanine or tryptophan, likely due to a read error. The chain is built from TRBV27 and TRBJ1-5; the D gene is possibly TRBD1 (6 bases). This CDR3 is built from 16 residues. Germline CDR1 and CDR2: MNHEY and SMNVEV (reference sequence). V was pared by 6 bases and J by 9 bases, with 24 bases between. The CDR3 reads CASRNAKRGRGSPQHY. The CDR3 DNA sequence: TGTGCCAGCAGGAACGCCAAGAGGGGGAGGGGATCGCCCCAGCATTAT.

Concerning this clonotype: The conserved phenylalanine or tryptophan is not found at the CDR3 terminus, so this likely reflects a read error. Because the CDR3's place on the DNA is in doubt, the DNA is left out and the CDR3 is given as listed by TCRdb. The genes are TRBV6-2 or TRBV6-3 and TRBJ1-2; TRBD1 is the table's D call and was not checked against the DNA. The length of the CDR3 is 16 amino acids, counting both ends. Looked up from germline, CDR1 is MNHEY and CDR2 is SVGEGT. The CDR3 here is CASSYVTPGRDYGYSY.

This clonotype was seen ten or more times. The rearrangement uses TRBV6-5 and TRBJ1-2; TRBD1 agrees at 9 bases. Germline values: CDR1 MNHEY, CDR2 SVGAGI. V gave up 2 bases and J gave up 5 bases; unmatched junction bases: 6. The CDR3 is made up of 15 amino acids. The chain's CDR3 is CASSYPGTGPYGYTF. The DNA of the CDR3 is TGTGCCAGCAGTTACCCCGGGACAGGGCCATATGGCTACACCTTC.

In its sample, this clonotype was seen many times. The V gene is TRBV29-1, the J gene TRBJ2-7; maybe TRBD2 (6 bases). Per the germline V gene, CDR1 is SQVTM and CDR2 is ANQGSEA. V lost 3 bases and J 1 base, leaving 7 bases between the germline ends. This CDR3 comprises 12 residues. The CDR3 loop is CSVEEGSYEQYF. The CDR3 region has the DNA TGCAGCGTTGAGGAGGGGTCCTACGAGCAGTACTTC.

This clonotype appeared many times. The genes are TRBV6-2 or TRBV6-3 and TRBJ2-5; possibly TRBD2 for D (5 bases). The V end lost 6 bases, the J end lost 7 bases, and 21 bases lay between the germline ends. This CDR3 is built from 15 residues. Looked up from germline, CDR1 is MNHEY and CDR2 is SVGEGT. The CDR3 sequence is CASRDLRSGSGTQYF. CDR3 bases: TGTGCCAGCAGGGACCTCCGGAGCGGCTCCGGGACCCAGTACTTC.

The chain combines TRBV29-1 with TRBJ2-7; 10 bases are shared with TRBD2. The J segment lost 2 bases and the V segment lost 6 bases, leaving 4 bases of the junction unmatched. Germline CDR1 and CDR2: SQVTM and ANQGSEA. The CDR3 is made up of 13 amino acids. CDR3 loop: CSVGTSVTYEQYF. The CDR3 DNA is TGCAGCGTGGGGACTAGCGTGACCTACGAGCAGTACTTC.

V usage is TRBV29-1 and J usage is TRBJ2-3; 8 bases map to TRBD1. Unmatched junction bases numbered 4, after V lost 1 base and J lost 4 bases. The V gene's germline CDR1 is SQVTM and CDR2 ANQGSEA. The CDR3 is 14 amino acids. CDR3 sequence reads: CSVEGQGAADTQYF. The DNA of the CDR3 is TGCAGCGTTGAAGGGCAGGGGGCCGCAGATACGCAGTATTTT.

The chain has TRBV6-5 and TRBJ2-2; 11 bases are a match to TRBD2. J was trimmed by 4 bases and V by 8 bases; bases with no gene match: 3. The CDR3 length is 14 residues. Germline loops: CDR1 MNHEY, CDR2 SVGAGI. Here the CDR3 DNA reads TGTGCCAGCGGGCTAGCGGGGGGCACCGGGGAGCTGTTTTTT. Its translation is CASGLAGGTGELFF.

Only a few counts were recorded for this clonotype. The V gene is TRBV19, the J gene TRBJ1-1; D uncertain. CDR3 size: 15 residues. Germline V CDR1 and CDR2: LNHDA, SQIVND (reference sequence). The V and J ends lost 1 base and 0 bases respectively, with 9 bases between them. The CDR3 DNA reads TGTGCCAGTAGTATAGTTGGGGAAATGAACACTGAAGCTTTCTTT. This encodes CASSIVGEMNTEAFF.

This clonotype was detected ten times or more. J is TRBJ2-2 and V is TRBV5-6; D remains ambiguous. Germline lookup yields CDR1 SGHDT and CDR2 YYEEEE. Trimming left V 4 bases short and J 3 bases short, with 10 bases between. CDR3 length equals 14 residues. The CDR3 DNA follows: TGTGCCAGCAGCCTTTTAGACTACACCGGGGAGCTGTTTTTT. It yields the protein CASSLLDYTGELFF.

This clonotype was observed once. The junction does not match germline at one end; this may be a read error. The J gene is TRBJ2-2, the V gene TRBV12-3 or TRBV12-4; no definite D call. This CDR3 contains 16 residues. CDR3 bases: TGTGCCAGCAGCTTAGTTGCAGTAGGCGACACCGGGGAGCTGTTTTTT. Protein product: CASSLVAVGDTGELFF.

Many counts were recorded for this clonotype. The chain couples TRBV19 to TRBJ1-2; D perhaps matches TRBD1 (5 bases). This CDR3 is built from 13 residues. Between the trimmed V and J ends, which lost 4 bases and 2 bases, there was a span of 8 bases. Germline assignment: CDR1 LNHDA and CDR2 SQIVND (reference sequence). DNA for the CDR3: TGTGCCAGTAGTACAAGGGACAACTATGGCTACACCTTC. Translating gives CASSTRDNYGYTF.